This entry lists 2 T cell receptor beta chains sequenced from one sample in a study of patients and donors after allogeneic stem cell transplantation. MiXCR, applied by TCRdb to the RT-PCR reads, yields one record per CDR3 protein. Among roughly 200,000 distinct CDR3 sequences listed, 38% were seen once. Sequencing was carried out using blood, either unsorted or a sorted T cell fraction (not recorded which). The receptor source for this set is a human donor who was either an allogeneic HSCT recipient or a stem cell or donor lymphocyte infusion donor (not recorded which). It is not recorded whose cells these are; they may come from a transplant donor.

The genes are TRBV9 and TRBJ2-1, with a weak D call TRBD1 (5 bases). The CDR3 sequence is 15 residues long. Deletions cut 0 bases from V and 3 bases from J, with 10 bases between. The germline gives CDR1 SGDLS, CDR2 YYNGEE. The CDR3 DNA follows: TGTGCCAGCAGCGTAGGCAGGGCTGGCTACAATGAGCAGTTCTTC. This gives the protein CASSVGRAGYNEQFF.

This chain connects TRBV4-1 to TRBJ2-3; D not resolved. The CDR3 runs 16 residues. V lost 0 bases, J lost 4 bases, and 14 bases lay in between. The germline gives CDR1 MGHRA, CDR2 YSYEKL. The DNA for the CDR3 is TGCGCCAGCAGCCAAGAATCGCACCTCTACCCAGATACGCAGTATTTT. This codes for CASSQESHLYPDTQYF.